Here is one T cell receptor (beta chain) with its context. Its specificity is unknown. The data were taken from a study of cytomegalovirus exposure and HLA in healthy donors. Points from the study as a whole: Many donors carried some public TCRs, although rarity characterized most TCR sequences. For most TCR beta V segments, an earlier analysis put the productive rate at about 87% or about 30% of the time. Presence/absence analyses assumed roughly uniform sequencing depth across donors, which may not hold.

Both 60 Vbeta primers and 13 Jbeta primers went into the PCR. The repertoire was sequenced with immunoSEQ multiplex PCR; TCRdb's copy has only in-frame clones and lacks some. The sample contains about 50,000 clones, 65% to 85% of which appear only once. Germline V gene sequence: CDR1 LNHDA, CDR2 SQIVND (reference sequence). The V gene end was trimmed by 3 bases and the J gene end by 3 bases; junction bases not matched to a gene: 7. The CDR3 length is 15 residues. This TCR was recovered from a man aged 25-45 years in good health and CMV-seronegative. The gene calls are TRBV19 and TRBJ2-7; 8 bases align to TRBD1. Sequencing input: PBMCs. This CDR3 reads CASSIGGRGLYEQYF. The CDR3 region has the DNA TGTGCCAGTAGTATTGGGGGCAGGGGGCTCTACGAGCAGTACTTC.